This T cell receptor (beta chain) was captured by sequencing in a study of blood T cell repertoires in COVID-19. Overall study context: Acute and convalescent COVID-19 samples came from the United States, Italy and Spain. Sample material is recorded as cDNA or gDNA derived from T cells, B-cell-depleted T cells, or PBMCs.

Source study methods: Researchers report that nucleated cell counts were estimated from reference gene primer amplification. The method was immunoSEQ multiplex PCR; TCRdb's version includes in-frame clones alone and lacks a portion of them. That table gives V, J and clone size, and the DNA gave D and trimming. This table holds fewer than 85,000 clones, around 80% found once. The CDR3 is 15 residues long. Germline V lookup: CDR1 ENHRY, CDR2 SYGVKD. V lost 6 bases, J lost 4 bases, and 6 bases stayed unmatched. The chain has TRBV10-3 and TRBJ2-1; TRBD2 aligns across 10 bases. Sequenced material: peripheral blood. The receptor's source is a woman older than 75 with active or convalescent COVID-19. For the CDR3, the DNA is TGTGCCATCAGGGAAAGCGGGGGGGTTTACAATGAGCAGTTCTTC. Its translation is CAIRESGGVYNEQFF.